Listed below are T cell receptor beta chains from one sample, sequenced in a study of vaccination and CD4 T cells after COVID-19. No antigen has been identified for these receptors. In TCRdb, the PCR reads were re-called with MiXCR into one record per CDR3 protein. The profile shows fewer than 18,000 distinct CDR3 sequences, roughly 51% of them singletons. Material for sequencing was CD4+ T cells from blood, cultured in vitro. The receptors originated from a human donor who had recovered from COVID-19. Each CDR3 is given with its conserved first and last residue. Each record gives: CDR3 protein, J gene, V gene.

CASSDGGGGYTF TRBJ1-2 TRBV19
CASSYGRGLVNEKLFF TRBJ1-4 TRBV27
CASSEPYRGGQPQHF TRBJ1-5 TRBV6-1
CASSFRGRGAGELFF TRBJ2-2 TRBV27
CASSLIGGRATTDTQYF TRBJ2-3 TRBV28
CASSLNVGFYEQFF TRBJ2-1 TRBV7-9
CASSSHNEQFF TRBJ2-1 TRBV6-5
CASSAGGPEETQYF TRBJ2-5 TRBV5-1
CASSAMDTQYF TRBJ2-3 TRBV7-9
CATSARDTGELFF TRBJ2-2 TRBV24-1
CASSLQYQETQYF TRBJ2-5 TRBV11-1
CASSYWTGSEKLFF TRBJ1-4 TRBV12-3/TRBV12-4
CASSLGQGQPQHF TRBJ1-5 TRBV12-3/TRBV12-4
CASSSPSGSSYEQYF TRBJ2-7 TRBV5-4
CASSLELAGVRETQYF TRBJ2-5 TRBV5-4
CASSLGRYQETQYF TRBJ2-5 TRBV7-8
CASSDTGGGETQYF TRBJ2-5 TRBV6-9
CASSLVQGPVGGELFF TRBJ2-2 TRBV7-2
CASSRGQGASEQYF TRBJ2-7 TRBV6-1
CATSDSPGTGPYEQYF TRBJ2-7 TRBV24-1
CASSSPPRGNSPLHF TRBJ1-6 TRBV6-2/TRBV6-3
CSVAEGNSNQPQHF TRBJ1-5 TRBV29-1
CASSYSPGGTSNQPQHF TRBJ1-5 TRBV6-5
CASSRASGTGGLDGYTF TRBJ1-2 TRBV7-9
CAISESRGAALHF TRBJ1-6 TRBV10-3
CASSFRGTGCSNTEAFF TRBJ1-1 TRBV12-3/TRBV12-4
CASSLSTDTQYF TRBJ2-3 TRBV7-3
CASSQTGGYNYGYTF TRBJ1-2 TRBV7-9
CASSRNHNEQFF TRBJ2-1 TRBV27
CASSYVVYNSPLHF TRBJ1-6 TRBV6-2/TRBV6-3
CASSYRESYEQYF TRBJ2-7 TRBV2
CASSSPGLAGFEQYF TRBJ2-7 TRBV11-2
CASSPGVSGGNTQYF TRBJ2-5 TRBV5-1
CSARDLGGVRGYTF TRBJ1-2 TRBV20-1
CASSLTGQHNSPLHF TRBJ1-6 TRBV7-2
CASSQEGWTGAGETQYF TRBJ2-5 TRBV3-1
CASSETGGSNQPQHF TRBJ1-5 TRBV6-1
CATSDGLAEGLYEQYF TRBJ2-7 TRBV24-1
CASTWDTKHGYTF TRBJ1-2 TRBV28
CAWSGGLLRLEQYF TRBJ2-7 TRBV30
CASSQTTGRDTEAFF TRBJ1-1 TRBV9
CASSLGQVGNSPLHF TRBJ1-6 TRBV7-6
CASSLLGDGRETQYF TRBJ2-5 TRBV5-1
CASSPQGAQNTEAFF TRBJ1-1 TRBV7-2
CASSVYRAPISPLHF TRBJ1-6 TRBV5-6
CAISVKEDQPQHF TRBJ1-5 TRBV10-3
CASSSTGRNQPQHF TRBJ1-5 TRBV6-5
CASSRSGGAYKQFF TRBJ2-1 TRBV11-3
CASSPGGSPLHF TRBJ1-6 TRBV12-3/TRBV12-4
CASSELAGRYTEAFF TRBJ1-1 TRBV6-1
CASSLETSGLSYEQYF TRBJ2-7 TRBV7-8
CASSEKRSSYNEQFF TRBJ2-1 TRBV2
CASSPSWDTRLTQYF TRBJ2-3 TRBV5-4
CATSRLGQGNSPLHF TRBJ1-6 TRBV15
CASTILAGRQFF TRBJ2-1 TRBV2
CATRLAGDTQYF TRBJ2-3 TRBV7-2
CASSVRDRVNTEAFF TRBJ1-1 TRBV6-1
CSATPPRGADYGYTF TRBJ1-2 TRBV20-1
CASSLSGGYTF TRBJ1-2 TRBV28